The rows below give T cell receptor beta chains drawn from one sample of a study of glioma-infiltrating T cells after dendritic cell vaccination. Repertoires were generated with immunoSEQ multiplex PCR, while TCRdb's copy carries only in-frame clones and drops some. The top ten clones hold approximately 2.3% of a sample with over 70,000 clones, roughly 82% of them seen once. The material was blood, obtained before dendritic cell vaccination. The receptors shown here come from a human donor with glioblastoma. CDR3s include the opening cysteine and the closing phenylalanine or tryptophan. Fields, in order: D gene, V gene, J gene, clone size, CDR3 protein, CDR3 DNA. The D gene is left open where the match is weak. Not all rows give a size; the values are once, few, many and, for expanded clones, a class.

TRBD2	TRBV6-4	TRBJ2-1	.	CASSDSAGDYNEQFF	TGTGCCAGCAGTGACTCAGCGGGGGACTACAATGAGCAGTTCTTC
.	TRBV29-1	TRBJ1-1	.	CSARGGDTEAFF	TGCAGCGCCCGGGGAGGGGACACTGAAGCTTTCTTT
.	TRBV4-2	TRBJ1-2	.	CASSQEAREGRYGYGYTF	TGTGCCAGCAGCCAAGAAGCCAGGGAAGGCCGTTATGGGTATGGCTACACCTTC
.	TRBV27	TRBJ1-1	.	CASSLFIRGPEAFF	TGTGCCAGCAGTTTGTTTATTCGCGGCCCTGAAGCTTTCTTT
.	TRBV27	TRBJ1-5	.	CASSPLAGIVSNQPQHF	TGTGCCAGCAGTCCCCTGGCGGGAATAGTTAGCAATCAGCCCCAGCATTTT
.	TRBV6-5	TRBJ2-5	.	CASSYSNGREETQYF	TGTGCCAGCAGTTACTCGAATGGCAGGGAAGAGACCCAGTACTTC
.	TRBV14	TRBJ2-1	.	CASSQAGTSYNEQFF	TGTGCCAGCAGCCAAGCCGGGACTTCCTACAATGAGCAGTTCTTC
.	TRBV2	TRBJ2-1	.	CASSGVPGHGNNEQFF	TGTGCCAGCAGTGGGGTCCCGGGACATGGAAACAATGAGCAGTTCTTC
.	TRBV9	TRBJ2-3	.	CASSVGLASTDTQYF	TGTGCCAGCAGCGTGGGACTTGCTAGCACAGATACGCAGTATTTT
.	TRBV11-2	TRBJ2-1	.	CASSWRGEQFF	TGTGCCAGCAGCTGGCGGGGTGAGCAGTTCTTC
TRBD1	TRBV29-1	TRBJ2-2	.	CSVTQGMSGELFF	TGCAGCGTCACACAGGGGATGTCCGGGGAGCTGTTTTTT
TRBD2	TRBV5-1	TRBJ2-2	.	CASSLSLAGPNTGELFF	TGCGCCAGCAGCTTGAGCCTAGCGGGGCCGAACACCGGGGAGCTGTTTTTT
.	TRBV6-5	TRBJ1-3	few	CASQMIAGNTIYF	TGTGCCAGCCAGATGATCGCTGGAAACACCATATATTTT
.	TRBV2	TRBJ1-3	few	CASSLGGAGSGNTIYF	TGTGCCAGCAGTCTCGGGGGGGCAGGCTCTGGAAACACCATATATTTT
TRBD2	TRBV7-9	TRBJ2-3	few	CASSSKRLAEDTQYF	TGTGCCAGCAGCTCCAAAAGACTAGCGGAAGATACGCAGTATTTT
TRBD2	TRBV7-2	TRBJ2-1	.	CASSLGLAEPVYNEQFF	TGTGCCAGCAGCTTGGGACTAGCGGAGCCCGTATACAATGAGCAGTTCTTC
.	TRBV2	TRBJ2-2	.	CASNGPGFNTGELFF	TGTGCCAGCAATGGACCAGGGTTTAACACCGGGGAGCTGTTTTTT
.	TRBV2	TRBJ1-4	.	CASTRAGAGNEKLFF	TGTGCCAGCACCCGAGCAGGGGCCGGGAATGAAAAACTGTTTTTT
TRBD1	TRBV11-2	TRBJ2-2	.	CASTLTGGATGELFF	TGTGCCAGCACCTTGACAGGGGGCGCGACCGGGGAGCTGTTTTTT
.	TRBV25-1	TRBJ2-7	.	CASSVAGNSYEQYF	TGTGCCAGCAGTGTAGCAGGGAACTCCTACGAGCAGTACTTC
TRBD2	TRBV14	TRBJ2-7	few	CASSPTSGRNYEQYF	TGTGCCAGCAGCCCCACTAGCGGGCGTAACTACGAGCAGTACTTC
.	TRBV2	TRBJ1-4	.	CASSVGGSNEKLFF	TGTGCCAGCAGTGTAGGGGGATCTAATGAAAAACTGTTTTTT
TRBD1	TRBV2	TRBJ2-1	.	CASKGQGGIGEQFF	TGTGCCAGCAAGGGACAGGGGGGAATAGGTGAGCAGTTCTTC
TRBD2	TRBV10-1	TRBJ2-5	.	CASSRTSGLGETQYF	TGCGCCAGCTCACGGACTAGCGGGTTGGGAGAGACCCAGTACTTC
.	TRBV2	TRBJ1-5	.	CASRRPYGNQPQHF	TGTGCCAGCAGACGTCCCTATGGCAATCAGCCCCAGCATTTT
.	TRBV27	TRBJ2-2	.	CATGEFSVGELFF	TGTGCCACCGGAGAGTTCTCTGTAGGGGAGCTGTTTTTT
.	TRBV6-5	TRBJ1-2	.	CASRLTGLSRGYTF	TGTGCCAGCAGATTAACAGGGCTTTCGAGGGGCTACACCTTC
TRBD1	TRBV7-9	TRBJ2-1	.	CASSLAGQGSEQFF	TGTGCCAGCAGCTTAGCGGGACAGGGCTCTGAGCAGTTCTTC
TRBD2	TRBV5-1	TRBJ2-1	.	CASTVGRLAGANEQFF	TGCGCCAGTACTGTAGGCCGGCTAGCGGGAGCCAATGAGCAGTTCTTC
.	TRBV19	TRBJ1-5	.	CASSTLQGRNQPQHF	TGTGCCAGTAGTACGCTGCAGGGGCGCAATCAGCCCCAGCATTTT
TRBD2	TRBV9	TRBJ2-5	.	CASSPPGGLETQYF	TGTGCCAGCAGCCCCCCGGGGGGGCTTGAGACCCAGTACTTC
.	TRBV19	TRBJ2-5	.	CASSIPGVETQYF	TGTGCCAGTAGTATCCCAGGGGTAGAGACCCAGTACTTC
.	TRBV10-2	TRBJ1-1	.	CASSVDSNTEAFF	TGCGCCAGCAGCGTTGACAGCAACACTGAAGCTTTCTTT
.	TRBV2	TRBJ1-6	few	CASRDRNNSPLHF	TGTGCCAGCAGGGACAGAAATAATTCACCCCTCCACTTT
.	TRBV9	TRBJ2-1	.	CASSVSSQNNEQFF	TGTGCCAGCAGCGTATCTTCGCAGAACAATGAGCAGTTCTTC
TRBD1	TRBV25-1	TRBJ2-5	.	CASSEPGTGSFTQYF	TGTGCCAGCAGTGAACCCGGGACAGGTAGTTTTACCCAGTACTTC
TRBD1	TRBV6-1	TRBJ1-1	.	CASVRQGNTEAFF	TGTGCCAGCGTAAGACAGGGGAACACTGAAGCTTTCTTT
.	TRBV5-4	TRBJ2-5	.	CASSLSGGETQYF	TGTGCCAGCAGCTTGTCTGGGGGGGAGACCCAGTACTTC
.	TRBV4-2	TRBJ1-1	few	CASSQPGGGANTEAFF	TGTGCCAGCAGCCAACCCGGTGGAGGGGCGAACACTGAAGCTTTCTTT
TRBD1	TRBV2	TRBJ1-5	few	CASSGDPGQGYQPQHF	TGTGCCAGCAGTGGGGATCCGGGACAGGGGTATCAGCCCCAGCATTTT
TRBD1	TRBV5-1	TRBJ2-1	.	CASSSTLTGWEQFF	TGCGCCAGCAGCTCTACCTTGACAGGGTGGGAGCAGTTCTTC
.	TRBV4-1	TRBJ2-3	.	CASSHRILSYNRSDTQYF	TGCGCCAGCAGCCACCGTATTCTCTCCTACAACAGGTCAGATACGCAGTATTTT
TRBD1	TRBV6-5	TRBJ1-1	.	CASSYQGEGTEAFF	TGTGCCAGCAGTTACCAGGGGGAAGGCACTGAAGCTTTCTTT
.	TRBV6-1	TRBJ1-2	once	CASWANGGYTF	TGTGCCAGCTGGGCGAATGGAGGCTACACCTTC
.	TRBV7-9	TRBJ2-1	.	CASSLPVGEQFF	TGTGCCAGCAGCTTACCCGTCGGGGAGCAGTTCTTC
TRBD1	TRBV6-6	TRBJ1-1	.	CASSSPGGLNTEAFF	TGTGCCAGCAGTTCCCCAGGGGGCCTGAACACTGAAGCTTTCTTT
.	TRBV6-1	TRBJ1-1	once	CASSARYNTVNTEAFF	TGTGCCAGCAGTGCCCGGTACAACACAGTGAACACTGAAGCTTTCTTT
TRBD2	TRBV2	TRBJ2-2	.	CASRTTSGGTGELFF	TGTGCCAGCAGGACCACTAGCGGGGGAACCGGGGAGCTGTTTTTT
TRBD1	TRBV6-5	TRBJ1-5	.	CASSYKQGGRPQHF	TGTGCCAGCAGTTATAAACAGGGGGGGAGGCCCCAGCATTTT
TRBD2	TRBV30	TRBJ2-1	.	CAWTVSSGRNNEQFF	TGTGCCTGGACTGTGTCTAGCGGGAGGAACAATGAGCAGTTCTTC
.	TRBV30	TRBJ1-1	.	CAWSRGRVRHTEAFF	TGTGCCTGGAGCCGCGGCAGGGTGCGGCACACTGAAGCTTTCTTT
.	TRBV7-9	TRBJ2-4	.	CASSFSSGAKNIQYF	TGTGCCAGCAGCTTCTCGTCGGGAGCCAAAAACATTCAGTACTTC
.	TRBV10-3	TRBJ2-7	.	CAISESAGTYEQYF	TGTGCCATCAGTGAGTCGGCGGGAACCTACGAGCAGTACTTC
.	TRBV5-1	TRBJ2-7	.	CASSTGTGPHSYEQYF	TGCGCCAGCAGCACAGGAACCGGGCCTCACTCCTACGAGCAGTACTTC
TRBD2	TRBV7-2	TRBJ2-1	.	CASTLAGVSYNEQFF	TGTGCCAGCACCCTGGCGGGGGTATCCTACAATGAGCAGTTCTTC
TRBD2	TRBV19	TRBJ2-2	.	CASSPSSGRGAGELFF	TGTGCCAGTAGTCCCTCTAGCGGGAGAGGGGCCGGGGAGCTGTTTTTT
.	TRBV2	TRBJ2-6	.	CASSGGTLSRWGANVLTF	TGTGCCAGCAGTGGAGGGACACTCTCAAGGTGGGGGGCCAACGTCCTGACTTTC